This record covers a single T cell receptor beta chain. These data are taken from a study of blood T cell repertoires in COVID-19. Repertoires were generated with immunoSEQ multiplex PCR, while TCRdb's copy carries only in-frame clones and drops some. Of tens of thousands of clones in the sample, roughly 88% were seen once. Germline CDR1 is MDHEN and CDR2 is SYDVKM. The CDR3 contains 14 residues. Trimming took 4 bases from V and 6 from J, leaving 12 bases between them. The receptor was derived from a woman aged 40 to 50 with acute or convalescent COVID-19. The sample taken for sequencing was peripheral blood. The genes are TRBV28 and TRBJ2-2; D is undetermined. CDR3 nucleotide sequence: TGTGCCAGCAGTTCCTGGGCCACTCCCGGGGAGCTGTTTTTT. This encodes CASSSWATPGELFF.